Listed here is a single T cell receptor beta chain. Its target is not known. Germline V CDR1 and CDR2: LNHDA, SQIVND (reference sequence). The junction had 21 bases not matched to a gene; V was cut back by 8 bases and J by 0 bases. This CDR3 has 19 amino acids. An assay was performed, and its level was deep. Some clones are missing from TCRdb's copy, which holds only in-frame ones; the method was immunoSEQ multiplex PCR. The sample shows a few hundred thousand clones, approximately 97% of them seen only once. The data were taken from a study of shared clonotypes between healthy human individuals. General study results and limits: Among the subsets, naive ones generally showed larger estimated richness than memory ones.

The sample taken for sequencing was naive CD4+ T cells sorted from blood. Regarding subset: CD45RA+ positively selected. V is TRBV19 and J is TRBJ1-1; 7 bases are a match to TRBD1. This receptor was obtained from a woman in her twenties or thirties in good health. This CDR3 reads CASGSPVFYRGTVNTEAFF. CDR3 DNA: TGTGCCAGTGGGTCGCCCGTCTTTTACAGGGGAACCGTGAACACTGAAGCTTTCTTT.